This TCR beta chain was sequenced for a study of a mutant IDH1 vaccine in newly diagnosed glioma. Study context: Patients had received radiotherapy, temozolomide, or both previously, most receiving both.

With respect to this clone: The antigen remains undetermined.

TCRdb keeps only in-frame clones here, not all; method: immunoSEQ multiplex PCR. The table shows approximately 62,000 clones, with around 83% occurring only once. As to time point: week 23, last vaccination. Every single dose of the vaccine, 300 ug of mutant IDH1 20-mer peptide, came with topical imiquimod. The donors' diagnosis was new WHO grade 3 or 4 astrocytoma that was IDH1-mutant and ATRX-lost. This TCR came from a man between 25 and 39 years old with glioma. Sequencing used PBMCs, obtained from a glioma patient whose treatment included an IDH1 peptide vaccine.

The DNA for the CDR3 is TGTGCCAGCAGTTTAAGGGGGAACTATGGCTACACCTTC. Its protein is CASSLRGNYGYTF. V and J are TRBV27 and TRBJ1-2; a weak D match, TRBD1 (6 bases). The CDR3 is made up of 13 amino acids. The germline V gene encodes CDR1 MNHEY and CDR2 SMNVEV (reference sequence). V was clipped by 2 bases and J by 2 bases, with 6 bases between them.